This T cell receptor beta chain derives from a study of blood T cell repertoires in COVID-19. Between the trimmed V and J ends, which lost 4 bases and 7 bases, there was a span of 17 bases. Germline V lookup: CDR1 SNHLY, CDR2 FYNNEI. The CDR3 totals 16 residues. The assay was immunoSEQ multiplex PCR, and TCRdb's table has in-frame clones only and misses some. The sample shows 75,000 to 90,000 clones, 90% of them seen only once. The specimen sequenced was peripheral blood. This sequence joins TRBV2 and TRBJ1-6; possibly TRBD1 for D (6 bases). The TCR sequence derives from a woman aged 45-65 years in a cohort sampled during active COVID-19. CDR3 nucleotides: TGTGCCAGCAGTGGACAGAACAGGGATCCGAATTCACCCCTCCACTTT. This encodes CASSGQNRDPNSPLHF.